Below, 26 T cell receptor beta chains from the same sample are listed, as sequenced in a study of tumor-infiltrating lymphocytes in primary liver carcinoma. A primer matching the constant region was used to make TCR beta cDNA from around 460 ng of total RNA. What produced the TCR beta libraries was three nested multiplex PCR rounds using slightly modified ARM-PCR. PCR rounds one and two used TRBV1-TRBV30 forward primers with a C-beta reverse primer for about 11 cycles each. TCRdb called the multiplex PCR reads again in MiXCR, with one record for every CDR3 protein. The sample contains approximately 64,000 distinct CDR3 sequences, approximately 74% of which appear only once. Investigators took RNA and DNA out together from about 21-30 mg of unsorted bulk tissue. Source material: liver tumor tissue from sampling region 4. The subset is: tumor region T4, right-lateral pole. The receptors were gathered from a man in his forties or fifties with primary liver carcinoma and hepatitis B virus infection.

The rearrangement uses TRBV5-6 and TRBJ2-7; TRBD2 is a possible D gene (6 bases). The V end lost 2 bases, the J end lost 8 bases, and 20 bases lay between the germline ends. The CDR3 spans 15 residues. Per germline, CDR1 SGHDT and CDR2 YYEEEE. The CDR3 bases are TGTGCCAGCAGCTTCATGGCTAGCGAGACGTACAAGCAGTACTTC. This encodes CASSFMASETYKQYF.

A few counts support this clonotype. This may be a read error: a much more frequent sequence differs by one nucleotide. This chain joins TRBV28 and TRBJ1-1; D is unresolved. Per germline, CDR1 MDHEN and CDR2 SYDVKM. The CDR3 is made up of 12 amino acids. V shed 8 bases and J shed 11 bases, with 18 bases lying between them. CDR3 bases: TGTGCCAGCGACGGGCGTTGGCCCTCCGCTTTCTTT. Translation: CASDGRWPSAFF.

Concerning this clonotype itself: This clone may be a read error of a much larger clone one base away. The chain is built from TRBV20-1 and TRBJ2-5; TRBD2 matches 12 bases. This CDR3 contains 12 residues. CDR1 is DFQATT and CDR2 is SNEGSKA in the germline V gene (reference sequence). The chain's CDR3 is CGTSGCLETQYF. The CDR3, as DNA: TGCGGGACTAGCGGGTGTTTGGAGACCCAGTACTTC.

This clonotype was detected ten times or more. V and J are TRBV5-1 and TRBJ2-7; 8 nucleotides line up with TRBD2. V was clipped by 4 bases and J by 7 bases; unmatched bases: 10. CDR1 is SGHRS, CDR2 YFSETQ, per germline. The CDR3 has 14 residues. The CDR3 DNA reads as TGCGCCAGCAGCGCGGACGGGACTAGGAGGGAGCAGTACTTC. This encodes CASSADGTRREQYF.

Turning to this clonotype: Relative to the germline gene, one junction end is altered; a read error may explain this. This chain connects TRBV6-6 to TRBJ2-1; 12 bases align to TRBD2. From germline, CDR1 is MNHNY and CDR2 SVGAGI (reference sequence). The CDR3 totals 17 residues. The CDR3, as DNA: TGTGCCAACAGTTACTCGACTAGCGGGAGCTCCCACAATGAGCAGTCCTTC. As protein: CANSYSTSGSSHNEQSF.

The chain carries TRBV5-1 and TRBJ1-3, with D tentatively TRBD1 (5 bases). This CDR3 has 16 residues. V shed 0 bases and J shed 1 base, with 11 bases lying between them. From germline, CDR1 is SGHRS and CDR2 YFSETQ. The CDR3 reads CASSLGGTGSGNTIYF. As DNA, the CDR3 is TGCGCCAGCAGCTTGGGCGGGACGGGATCTGGAAACACCATATATTTT.

Worth noting for this clonotype: The junction departs from germline at one end; a sequencing error may be responsible. The V gene is TRBV29-1, the J gene TRBJ2-1, with D possibly called TRBD1 or TRBD2 (6 bases each). Per the germline V gene, CDR1 is SQVTM and CDR2 is ANQGSEA. The CDR3 has 12 residues. As DNA, the CDR3 is TGCAGCGCCAGCCAAGGGGGGAATGAGCAGTTTTTC. It is translated as CSASQGGNEQFF.

About this clonotype: A much larger clone lies one base from this, so it may be a read error. Given the absence of the conserved phenylalanine or tryptophan at the CDR3 end, a read error is likely. This chain connects TRBV2 to TRBJ1-1; D uncertain. Trimming shortened V by 3 bases and J by 4 bases, and 9 bases separated the two germline ends. The CDR3 covers 13 residues. Germline CDR1 and CDR2: SNHLY and FYNNEI. CDR3 amino acids: CASSENGVTEAFL. For the CDR3, the DNA is TGTGCCAGCAGTGAGAATGGGGTCACTGAAGCTTTCTTA.

On this clonotype: This is likely a read error, given that the CDR3 carries no conserved phenylalanine or tryptophan at its end. The DNA is omitted, as the CDR3 cannot be located on it reliably, and the CDR3 follows TCRdb's listing. The chain has TRBV6-5 and TRBJ1-2; the listed D gene, TRBD1, was not tested against the DNA. The CDR3 contains 15 residues when both ends are counted. Germline loops: CDR1 MNHEY, CDR2 SVGAGI. CDR3: CASSPTRGVNYGYTL.

This clonotype has a single count. At one of its ends the junction is not consistent with the germline gene, which may arise from a read error. The gene calls are TRBV29-1 and TRBJ2-5, with 7 bases identical to TRBD2. The CDR3 is 13 residues long. Germline V CDR1 and CDR2: SQVTM, ANQGSEA. The CDR3 loop is CSVDTSGGETRYF. CDR3 nucleotide sequence: TGCAGCGTTGACACATCTGGGGGGGAGACCCGGTACTTC. Complete variable domain (other parts from reference TRBV29-1 and TRBJ2-5): SAVISQKPSRDICQRGTSLTIQCQVDSQVTMMFWYRQQPGQSLTLIATANQGSEATYESGFVIDKFPISRPNLTFSTLTVSNMSPEDSSIYLCSVDTSGGETRYFGPGTRLLVL.

With respect to this clonotype: At one end the junction does not follow the germline gene, possibly because of a read error. V is TRBV6-2 or TRBV6-3 and J is TRBJ2-1, with a tentative D call TRBD2 (5 bases). Per germline, CDR1 MNHEY and CDR2 SVGEGT. The CDR3 length is 16 residues. Here the CDR3 reads CASGYSLVGVYNEQFF. CDR3 nucleotide sequence: TGTGCCAGCGGTTACTCACTAGTGGGAGTCTACAATGAGCAGTTCTTC.

About this clonotype itself: One junction end disagrees with the germline gene, perhaps due to a read error. V and J are TRBV11-2 and TRBJ2-1; 8 nucleotides align to TRBD2. This CDR3 contains 15 residues. From germline, CDR1 is SGHAT and CDR2 FQNNGV. CDR3 DNA sequence: TGTGCCAGCAGCCCCGAGCGGGAGAGATTGGGTGAGCAATTCTTC. As protein: CASSPERERLGEQFF.

In its sample, this clonotype was seen many times. The V and J genes are TRBV6-1 and TRBJ2-1; 7 bases are a match to TRBD1. CDR1 and CDR2 from the germline V gene are MNHNS and SASEGT. Losses at the gene ends were 8 bases for V and 3 bases for J; bases not matched to a gene: 7. The CDR3 has 14 amino acids. CDR3 sequence reads: CASGDGDSYNEQFF. In DNA form, the CDR3 reads TGTGCCAGCGGCGATGGGGACAGCTACAATGAGCAGTTCTTC.

With respect to this clonotype: A read error is possible here, since a much larger clone lies one base away. The gene calls are TRBV6-6 and TRBJ2-7; D is undetermined. V was pared by 4 bases and J by 6 bases, with 13 bases between. Germline V CDR1 and CDR2: MNHNY, SVGAGI (reference sequence). The CDR3 covers 13 residues. CDR3 protein: CASSSVTATEQYF. The CDR3 nucleotides read TGTGCCAGCAGTTCCGTGACGGCCACCGAGCAGTACTTC.

This clonotype has a count of ten or more. This sequence joins TRBV6-6 and TRBJ1-5; D gene unclear. The CDR3 contains 17 residues. Germline-derived CDR1 and CDR2 are MNHNY and SVGAGI (reference sequence). Trimming took 0 bases from V and 0 from J, leaving 12 bases between them. CDR3 sequence: CASSYSMIPASNQPQHF. The CDR3 DNA reads TGTGCCAGCAGTTACTCGATGATCCCAGCTAGCAATCAGCCCCAGCATTTT.

Remarks on this clonotype: This could be a read error, since a much larger clone is one nucleotide away. V and J are TRBV11-2 and TRBJ2-1, with 9 bases lining up with TRBD2. Germline-derived CDR1 and CDR2 are SGHAT and FQNNGV. The CDR3 sequence is 16 residues long. With V trimmed by 7 bases and J by 9 bases, 16 bases remained unmatched. CDR3 sequence (DNA): TGTGCCAGCATCTCGGGCCCCAGCGGGAGGATCTTTGAGCAGTTCTTC. It encodes CASISGPSGRIFEQFF.

About this clonotype: The conserved final phenylalanine or tryptophan is absent from the CDR3, which likely points to a read error. The V and J genes are TRBV29-1 and TRBJ2-1; D is possibly TRBD1 or TRBD2 (5 bases each). CDR1 and CDR2 from the germline V gene are SQVTM and ANQGSEA. Between the trimmed V and J ends, which lost 3 bases and 8 bases, there was a span of 11 bases. There are 12 residues in the CDR3. CDR3 bases: TGCAGCGTTGATCTGGGGGTGGATGAGCAGTTCCTC. Translating gives CSVDLGVDEQFL.

Details on this clonotype: At one of its ends the junction is not consistent with the germline gene, which may arise from a read error. The chain recombines TRBV6-2 or TRBV6-3 with TRBJ2-5; 13 bases align to TRBD2. CDR1 and CDR2 (germline): MNHEY, SVGEGT. The CDR3 is 15 amino acids. CDR3: CTSSWTSGSGETQYF. The CDR3 DNA is TGTACCAGCAGTTGGACTAGCGGGAGTGGAGAGACCCAGTACTTC.

This clonotype has more than one count but fewer than ten. An end of the junction does not agree with germline; a read error may underlie this. The V and J genes are TRBV29-1 and TRBJ2-2, with 7 positions matching TRBD1. The CDR3 extends over 15 amino acids. Germline V lookup: CDR1 SQVTM, CDR2 ANQGSEA. The CDR3 here is CSVEDYRGRTGELFF. The CDR3 region has the DNA TGCAGCGTTGAAGACTACAGGGGAAGGACCGGGGAGCTGTTCTTT.

Points on this clonotype: This likely comes from a read error, as the CDR3 has no conserved phenylalanine or tryptophan at its end. The DNA is omitted, as the CDR3 cannot be located on it reliably, and the CDR3 follows TCRdb's listing. V usage is TRBV20-1 and J usage is TRBJ2-3. Germline values: CDR1 DFQATT, CDR2 SNEGSKA (reference sequence). A total of 13 residues make up the CDR3, ends included. CDR3 protein: CSASFRSTDTQCL.

This rearrangement joins TRBV11-2 to TRBJ2-1; the D is unclear. V lost 2 bases and J 8 bases, leaving 10 bases between the germline ends. Per germline, CDR1 SGHAT and CDR2 FQNNGV. This CDR3 region has 13 residues. The CDR3 protein is CASSLNDLYEQFF. CDR3 sequence (DNA): TGTGCCAGCAGCTTAAATGATCTCTATGAGCAGTTCTTC.

This clonotype was detected once. A much larger clone differs from this one at a single base, so this may be a read error. The CDR3 ends on some other residue instead of the conserved phenylalanine or tryptophan, so this is likely a read error. This rearrangement joins TRBV13 to TRBJ2-1; D might be TRBD2 (5 bases). CDR1 and CDR2 from the germline V gene are PRHDT and FYEKMQ (reference sequence). Deletions cut 1 base from V and 4 bases from J, with 8 bases between. The CDR3 runs to 14 residues. The CDR3 nucleotides are TGTGCCAGCAGCTTAGCGGAGGAGTACAATGAGCAGTTCCTC. Its protein is CASSLAEEYNEQFL.

Regarding this clonotype: At one of its ends the junction is not consistent with the germline gene, which may arise from a read error. V and J are TRBV12-3 or TRBV12-4 and TRBJ2-2; 7 positions match TRBD2. The CDR3 is made up of 17 amino acids. DNA of the CDR3: TGTGCCAGCAGTTTCCGGGGTAACGGGAGGAACACCGGGGAGCTGCTATTT. It translates to CASSFRGNGRNTGELLF.

Details on this clonotype: This clone may be a read error of a much larger clone one base away. The chain carries TRBV29-1 and TRBJ2-7, with TRBD2 as a possible D gene (6 bases). The CDR3 has 14 residues. Germline V gene lookup returns CDR1 SQVTM and CDR2 ANQGSEA. CDR3 residues: CIVAPGLASGEQYF. The DNA for the CDR3 is TGCATCGTTGCCCCGGGACTGGCCTCTGGAGAGCAGTACTTC.

Worth noting for this clonotype: A read error may produce the germline difference seen at one junction end. The V call is TRBV10-3, the J call TRBJ1-1, with a weak D call TRBD1 (5 bases). Per germline, CDR1 ENHRY and CDR2 SYGVKD. The CDR3 has 13 residues. The CDR3 reads CAIRQGYSTGAFF. CDR3 sequence (DNA): TGTGCCATCAGGCAGGGATATAGCACTGGAGCTTTCTTT.

The DNA for the CDR3 is TGTGCCAGCAGCCCAACGGGACTCCGGCAAGGACAGCCCCAGCATTTT. This codes for CASSPTGLRQGQPQHF. The chain employs TRBV6-6 and TRBJ1-5, with TRBD1 as a possible D gene (5 bases). The germline gives CDR1 MNHNY, CDR2 SVGAGI (reference sequence). This CDR3 has 16 residues. V lost 6 bases, J lost 7 bases, and 22 bases lay in between.